This T cell receptor beta chain appears in the sequencing data of a study of T cell repertoires in cytomegalovirus infection. Study as a whole: Signatures in public TCR beta sequences pointed to both CMV infection and matching HLA type. General study results and limits: The response measured ex vivo was dominated by TCR beta clonotypes (HLA-C-restricted and CMV-specific). Summed frequency of shared TCR beta families picked out CMV carriers who also had the relevant HLA.

In the case of this clonotype: Antigen: not known.

TCRdb recomputed calls from the reads with MiXCR, one row per CDR3 protein. The table has about 300,000 distinct CDR3 sequences, over 20% seen once; the top ten hold more than 11%. V was cut by 4 bases and J by 1 base, with 11 bases left in between. CDR1 SQVTM and CDR2 ANQGSEA come from the germline V gene. CDR3 length: 14 amino acids. Sample: PBMCs. This receptor was identified in a human donor in good health (CMV status not recorded). Some clones in this sample may be carry-over from other donors' samples. The V gene is TRBV29-1, the J gene TRBJ1-5; maybe TRBD1 (5 bases). The CDR3 sequence: CSVAQGLSNQPQHF. As DNA, the CDR3 is TGCAGCGTTGCGCAGGGTTTAAGCAATCAGCCCCAGCATTTT. Drawing the rest from reference TRBV29-1 and TRBJ1-5, the complete variable domain is SAVISQKPSRDICQRGTSLTIQCQVDSQVTMMFWYRQQPGQSLTLIATANQGSEATYESGFVIDKFPISRPNLTFSTLTVSNMSPEDSSIYLCSVAQGLSNQPQHFGDGTRLSIL.